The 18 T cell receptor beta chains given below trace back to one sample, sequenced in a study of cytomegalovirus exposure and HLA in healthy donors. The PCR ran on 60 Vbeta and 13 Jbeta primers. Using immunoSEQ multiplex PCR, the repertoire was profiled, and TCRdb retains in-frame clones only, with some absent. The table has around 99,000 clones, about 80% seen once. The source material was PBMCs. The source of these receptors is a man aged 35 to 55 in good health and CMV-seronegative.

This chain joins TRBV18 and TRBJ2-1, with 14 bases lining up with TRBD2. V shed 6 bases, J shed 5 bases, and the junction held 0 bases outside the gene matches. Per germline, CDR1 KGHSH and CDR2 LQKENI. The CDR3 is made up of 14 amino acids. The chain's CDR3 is CASSGLAGDNEQFF. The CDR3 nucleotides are TGTGCCAGCTCGGGACTAGCGGGAGACAATGAGCAGTTCTTC.

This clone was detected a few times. Written as DNA, the CDR3 is TGTGCCAGCAGCCAAGACTCGAGACTAGCGGGAGTAACGTACGAGCAGTACTTC. Translated: CASSQDSRLAGVTYEQYF. The rearrangement uses TRBV4-2 and TRBJ2-7; 12 nucleotides agree with TRBD2. Trimming cost V 0 bases and J 4 bases; bases outside gene matches: 10. The CDR3 is 18 amino acids. The V gene's germline CDR1 is LGHNA and CDR2 YNFKEQ.

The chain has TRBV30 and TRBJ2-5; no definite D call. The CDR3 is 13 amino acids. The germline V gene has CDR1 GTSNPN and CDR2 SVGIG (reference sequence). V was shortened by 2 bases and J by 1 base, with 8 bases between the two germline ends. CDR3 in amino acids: CAWSKRGQETQYF. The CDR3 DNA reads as TGTGCCTGGAGTAAGAGAGGCCAAGAGACCCAGTACTTC. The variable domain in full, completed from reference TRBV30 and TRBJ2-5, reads SQTIHQWPATLVQPVGSPLSLECTVEGTSNPNLYWYRQAAGRGLQLLFYSVGIGQISSEVPQNLSASRPQDRQFILSSKKLLLSDSGFYLCAWSKRGQETQYFGPGTRLLVL.

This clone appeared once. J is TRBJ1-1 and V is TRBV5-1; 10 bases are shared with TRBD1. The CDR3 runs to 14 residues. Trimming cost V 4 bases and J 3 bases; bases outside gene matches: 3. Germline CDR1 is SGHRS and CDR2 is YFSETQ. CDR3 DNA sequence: TGCGCCAGCAGCCCCGGGACAGGGGACACTGAAGCTTTCTTT. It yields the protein CASSPGTGDTEAFF.

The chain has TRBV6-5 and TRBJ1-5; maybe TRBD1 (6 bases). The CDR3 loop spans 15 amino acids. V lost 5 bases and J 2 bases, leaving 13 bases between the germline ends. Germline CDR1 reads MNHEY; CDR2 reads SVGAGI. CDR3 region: CASSRYGQRNQPQHF. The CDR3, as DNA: TGTGCCAGCAGTCGCTACGGACAGCGCAATCAGCCCCAGCATTTT.

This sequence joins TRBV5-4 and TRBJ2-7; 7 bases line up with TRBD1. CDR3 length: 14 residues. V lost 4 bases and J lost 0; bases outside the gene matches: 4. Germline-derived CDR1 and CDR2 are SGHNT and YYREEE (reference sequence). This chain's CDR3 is CASSAQGDSYEQYF. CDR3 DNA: TGTGCCAGCAGCGCGCAGGGGGACTCCTACGAGCAGTACTTC.

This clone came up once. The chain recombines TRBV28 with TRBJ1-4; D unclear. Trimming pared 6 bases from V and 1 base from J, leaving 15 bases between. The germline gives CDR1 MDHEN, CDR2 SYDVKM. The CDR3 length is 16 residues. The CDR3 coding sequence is TGTGCCAGCAGCGTGGTATCAGGTCAAACTAATGAAAAACTGTTTTTT. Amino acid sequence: CASSVVSGQTNEKLFF.

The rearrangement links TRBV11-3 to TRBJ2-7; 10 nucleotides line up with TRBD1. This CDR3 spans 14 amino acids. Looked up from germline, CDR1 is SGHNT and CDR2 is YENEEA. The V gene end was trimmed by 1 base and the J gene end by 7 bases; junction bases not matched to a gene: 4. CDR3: CASSLGQGAREQYF. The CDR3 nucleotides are TGTGCCAGCAGCTTAGGACAGGGGGCCAGGGAGCAGTACTTC.

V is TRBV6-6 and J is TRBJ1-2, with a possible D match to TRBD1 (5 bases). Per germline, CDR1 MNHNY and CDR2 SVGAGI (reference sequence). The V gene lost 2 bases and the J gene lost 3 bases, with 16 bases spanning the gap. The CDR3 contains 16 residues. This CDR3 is CASSYGALGRDYGYTF. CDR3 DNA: TGTGCCAGCAGTTACGGCGCTCTGGGGCGAGACTATGGCTACACCTTC.

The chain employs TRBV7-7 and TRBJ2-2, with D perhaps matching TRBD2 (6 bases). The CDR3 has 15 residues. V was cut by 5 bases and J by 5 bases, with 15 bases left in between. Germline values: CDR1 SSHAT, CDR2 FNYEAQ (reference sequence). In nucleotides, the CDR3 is TGTGCCAGCAGCCTGGGGCAGGCGGGGACCGGGGAGCTGTTTTTT. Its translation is CASSLGQAGTGELFF.

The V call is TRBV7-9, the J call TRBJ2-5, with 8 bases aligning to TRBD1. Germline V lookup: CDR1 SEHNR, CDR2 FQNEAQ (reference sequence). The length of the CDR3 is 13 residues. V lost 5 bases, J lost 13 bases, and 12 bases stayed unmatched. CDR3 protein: CASSDLIPGQAYF. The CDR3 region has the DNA TGTGCCAGCAGCGACCTCATCCCGGGACAGGCGTACTTC.

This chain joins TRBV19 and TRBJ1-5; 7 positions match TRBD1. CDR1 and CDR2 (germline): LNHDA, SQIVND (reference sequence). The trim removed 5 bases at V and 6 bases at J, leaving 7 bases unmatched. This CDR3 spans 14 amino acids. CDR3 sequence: CASSPRQGGQPQHF. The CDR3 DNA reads TGTGCCAGTAGTCCGAGACAGGGAGGTCAGCCCCAGCATTTT. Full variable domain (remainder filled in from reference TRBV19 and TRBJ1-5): DGGITQSPKYLFRKEGQNVTLSCEQNLNHDAMYWYRQDPGQGLRLIYYSQIVNDFQKGDIAEGYSVSREKKESFPLTVTSAQKNPTAFYLCASSPRQGGQPQHFGDGTRLSIL.

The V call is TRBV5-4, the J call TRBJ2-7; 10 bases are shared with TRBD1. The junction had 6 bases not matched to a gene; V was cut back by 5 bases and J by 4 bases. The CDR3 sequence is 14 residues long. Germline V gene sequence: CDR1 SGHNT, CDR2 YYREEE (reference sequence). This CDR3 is CASRTGTGEYEQYF. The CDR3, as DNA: TGTGCCAGCAGGACCGGGACAGGGGAATACGAGCAGTACTTC. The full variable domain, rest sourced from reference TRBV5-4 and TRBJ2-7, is ETGVTQSPTHLIKTRGQQVTLRCSSQSGHNTVSWYQQALGQGPQFIFQYYREEENGRGNFPPRFSGLQFPNYSSELNVNALELDDSALYLCASRTGTGEYEQYFGPGTRLTVT.

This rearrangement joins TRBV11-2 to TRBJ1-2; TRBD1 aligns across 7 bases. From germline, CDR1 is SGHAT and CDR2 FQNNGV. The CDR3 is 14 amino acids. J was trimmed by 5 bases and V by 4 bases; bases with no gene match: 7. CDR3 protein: CASSSKTGRYGYTF. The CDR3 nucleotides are TGTGCCAGCAGCTCCAAGACAGGGAGGTATGGCTACACCTTC.

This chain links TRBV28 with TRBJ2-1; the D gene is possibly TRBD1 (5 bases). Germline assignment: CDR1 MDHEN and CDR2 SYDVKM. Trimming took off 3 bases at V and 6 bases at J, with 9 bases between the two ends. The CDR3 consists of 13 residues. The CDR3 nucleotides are TGTGCCAGCAGTTTGGACAAGACCAATGAGCAGTTCTTC. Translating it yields CASSLDKTNEQFF.

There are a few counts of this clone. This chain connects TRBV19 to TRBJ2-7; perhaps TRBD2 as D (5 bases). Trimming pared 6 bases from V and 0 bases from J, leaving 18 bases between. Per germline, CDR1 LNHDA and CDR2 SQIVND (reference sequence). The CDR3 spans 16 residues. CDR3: CASSPGGLVSSYEQYF. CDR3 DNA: TGTGCCAGTAGCCCTGGCGGGCTGGTTTCCTCCTACGAGCAGTACTTC.

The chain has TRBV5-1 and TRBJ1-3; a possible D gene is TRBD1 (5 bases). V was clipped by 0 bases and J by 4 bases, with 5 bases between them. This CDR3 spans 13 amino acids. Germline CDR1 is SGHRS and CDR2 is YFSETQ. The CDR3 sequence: CASSLGTGNTIYF. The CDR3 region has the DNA TGCGCCAGCAGCTTGGGGACAGGAAACACCATATATTTT.

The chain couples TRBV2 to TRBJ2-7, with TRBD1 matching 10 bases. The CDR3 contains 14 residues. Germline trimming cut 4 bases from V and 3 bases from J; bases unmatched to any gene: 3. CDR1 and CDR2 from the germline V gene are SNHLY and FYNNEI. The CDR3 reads CASSGGQGDYEQYF. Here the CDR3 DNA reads TGTGCCAGCAGTGGTGGACAGGGGGACTACGAGCAGTACTTC.